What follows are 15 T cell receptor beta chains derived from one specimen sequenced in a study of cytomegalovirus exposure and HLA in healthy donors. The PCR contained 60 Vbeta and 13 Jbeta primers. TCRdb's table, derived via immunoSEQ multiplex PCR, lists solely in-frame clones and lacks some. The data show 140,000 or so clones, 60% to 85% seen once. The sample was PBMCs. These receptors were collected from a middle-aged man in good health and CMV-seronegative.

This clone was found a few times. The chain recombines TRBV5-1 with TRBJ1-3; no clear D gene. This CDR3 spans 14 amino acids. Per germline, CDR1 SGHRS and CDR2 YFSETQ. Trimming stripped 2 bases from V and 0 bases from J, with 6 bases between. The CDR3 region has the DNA TGCGCCAGCAGCTTCAGTGGCTCTGGAAACACCATATATTTT. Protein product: CASSFSGSGNTIYF. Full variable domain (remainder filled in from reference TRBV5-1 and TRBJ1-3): KAGVTQTPRYLIKTRGQQVTLSCSPISGHRSVSWYQQTPGQGLQFLFEYFSETQRNKGNFPGRFSGRQFSNSRSEMNVSTLELGDSALYLCASSFSGSGNTIYFGEGSWLTVV.

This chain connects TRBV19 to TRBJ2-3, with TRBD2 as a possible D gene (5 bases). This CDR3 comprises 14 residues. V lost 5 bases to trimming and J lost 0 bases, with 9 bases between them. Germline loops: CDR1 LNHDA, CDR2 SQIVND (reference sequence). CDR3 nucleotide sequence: TGTGCCAGTAGTGGAGGCGAGAGCACAGATACGCAGTATTTT. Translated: CASSGGESTDTQYF.

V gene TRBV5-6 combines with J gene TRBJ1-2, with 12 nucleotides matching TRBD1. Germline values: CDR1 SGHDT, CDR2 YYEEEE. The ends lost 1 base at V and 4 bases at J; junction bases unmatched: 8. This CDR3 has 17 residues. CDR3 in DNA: TGTGCCAGCAGCTTGAGGGACAGGGGGCACCTACCCTATGGCTACACCTTC. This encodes CASSLRDRGHLPYGYTF.

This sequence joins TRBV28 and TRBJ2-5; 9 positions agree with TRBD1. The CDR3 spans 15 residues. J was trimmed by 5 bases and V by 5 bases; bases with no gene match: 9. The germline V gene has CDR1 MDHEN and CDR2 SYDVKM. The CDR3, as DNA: TGTGCCAGCAGTCCTCGGACAGGGGCTGGGGAGACCCAGTACTTC. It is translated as CASSPRTGAGETQYF. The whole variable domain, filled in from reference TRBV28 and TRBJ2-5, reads DVKVTQSSRYLVKRTGEKVFLECVQDMDHENMFWYRQDPGLGLRLIYFSYDVKMKEKGDIPEGYSVSREKKERFSLILESASTNQTSMYLCASSPRTGAGETQYFGPGTRLLVL.

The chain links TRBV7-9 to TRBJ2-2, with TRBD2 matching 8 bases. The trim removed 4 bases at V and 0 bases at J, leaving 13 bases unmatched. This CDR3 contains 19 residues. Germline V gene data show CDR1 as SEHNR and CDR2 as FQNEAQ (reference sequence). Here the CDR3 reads CASSYGTSGTLTNTGELFF. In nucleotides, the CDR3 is TGTGCCAGCAGCTACGGGACTAGTGGGACCCTTACGAACACCGGGGAGCTGTTTTTT.

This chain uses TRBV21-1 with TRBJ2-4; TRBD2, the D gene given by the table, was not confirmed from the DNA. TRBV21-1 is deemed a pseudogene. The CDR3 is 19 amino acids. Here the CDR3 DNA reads TGTGCCAGCAGCAAAGCAGAGACTAGCGGGGGGCGCGCCAAAAACAGTCAGTACTTC. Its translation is CASSKAETSGGRAKNSQYF.

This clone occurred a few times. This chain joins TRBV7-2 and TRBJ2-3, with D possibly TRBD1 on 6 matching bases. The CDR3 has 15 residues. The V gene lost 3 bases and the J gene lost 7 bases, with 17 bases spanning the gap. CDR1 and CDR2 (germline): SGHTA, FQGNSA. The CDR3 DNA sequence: TGTGCCAGCAGCTTCTTACAGGGTTCGGGGAATACGCAGTATTTT. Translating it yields CASSFLQGSGNTQYF. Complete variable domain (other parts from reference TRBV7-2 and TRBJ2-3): GAGVSQSPSNKVTEKGKDVELRCDPISGHTALYWYRQSLGQGLEFLIYFQGNSAPDKSGLPSDRFSAERTGGSVSTLTIQRTQQEDSAVYLCASSFLQGSGNTQYFGPGTRLTVL.

CDR3 amino acids: CASSSAGGATDTQYF. The DNA of the CDR3 is TGTGCCAGCTCATCGGCGGGGGGAGCTACAGATACGCAGTATTTT. V gene TRBV18 combines with J gene TRBJ2-3; 8 bases are shared with TRBD2. The germline V gene has CDR1 KGHSH and CDR2 LQKENI. The CDR3 is made up of 15 amino acids. The ends lost 5 bases at V and 3 bases at J; junction bases unmatched: 7.

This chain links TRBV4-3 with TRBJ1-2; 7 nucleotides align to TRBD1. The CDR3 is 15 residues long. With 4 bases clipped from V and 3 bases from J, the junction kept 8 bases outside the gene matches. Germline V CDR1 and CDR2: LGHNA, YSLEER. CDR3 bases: TGCGCCAGCAGCCGGAGCAGGGGGATCGACTATGGCTACACCTTC. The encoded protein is CASSRSRGIDYGYTF.

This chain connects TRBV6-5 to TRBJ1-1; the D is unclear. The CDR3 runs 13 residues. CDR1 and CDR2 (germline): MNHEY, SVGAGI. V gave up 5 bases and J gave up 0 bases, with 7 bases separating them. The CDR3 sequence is CASSPGVNTEAFF. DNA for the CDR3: TGTGCCAGCAGTCCCGGGGTGAACACTGAAGCTTTCTTT.

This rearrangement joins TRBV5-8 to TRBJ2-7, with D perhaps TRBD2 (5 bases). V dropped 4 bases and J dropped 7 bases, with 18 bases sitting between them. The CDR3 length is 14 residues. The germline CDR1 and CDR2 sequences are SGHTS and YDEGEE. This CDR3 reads CASSPWTVTGEQYF. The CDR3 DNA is TGTGCCAGCAGCCCCTGGACGGTTACGGGGGAGCAGTACTTC.

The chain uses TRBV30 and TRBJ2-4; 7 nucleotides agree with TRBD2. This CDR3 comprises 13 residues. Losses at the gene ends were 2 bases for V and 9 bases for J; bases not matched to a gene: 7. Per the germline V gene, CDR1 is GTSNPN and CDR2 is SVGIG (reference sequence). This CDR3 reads CAWSRGEGRIQYF. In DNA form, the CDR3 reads TGTGCCTGGAGTCGGGGGGAGGGGCGCATTCAGTACTTC.

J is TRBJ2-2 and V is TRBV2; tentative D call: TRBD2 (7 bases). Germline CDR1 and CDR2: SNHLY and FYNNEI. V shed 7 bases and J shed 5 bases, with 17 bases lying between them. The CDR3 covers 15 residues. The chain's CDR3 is CASILGGRGTGELFF. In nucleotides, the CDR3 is TGTGCCAGCATACTGGGGGGGCGAGGGACCGGGGAGCTGTTTTTT.

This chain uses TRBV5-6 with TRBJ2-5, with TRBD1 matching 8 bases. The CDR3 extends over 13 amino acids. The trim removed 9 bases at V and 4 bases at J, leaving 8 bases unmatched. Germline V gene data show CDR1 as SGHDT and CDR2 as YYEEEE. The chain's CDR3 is CATNTGGVETQYF. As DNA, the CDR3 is TGTGCCACCAACACAGGGGGAGTAGAGACCCAGTACTTC.

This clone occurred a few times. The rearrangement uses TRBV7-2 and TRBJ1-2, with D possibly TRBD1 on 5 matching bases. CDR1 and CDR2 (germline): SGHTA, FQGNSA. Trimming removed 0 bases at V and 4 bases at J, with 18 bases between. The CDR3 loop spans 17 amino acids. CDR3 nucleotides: TGTGCCAGCAGCTTAGCTAGGGCAGGGTCTGTGTCCTATGGCTACACCTTC. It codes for CASSLARAGSVSYGYTF. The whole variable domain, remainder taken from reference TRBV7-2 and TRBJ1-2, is GAGVSQSPSNKVTEKGKDVELRCDPISGHTALYWYRQSLGQGLEFLIYFQGNSAPDKSGLPSDRFSAERTGGSVSTLTIQRTQQEDSAVYLCASSLARAGSVSYGYTFGSGTRLTVV.